One sample yielded the 22 T cell receptor beta chains listed below, sequenced in a study of blood T cells in healthy people across ages. Together with a sample-barcoded 5' primer, a J-beta primer mix was included in a second PCR lasting about 7 to 11 cycles. Using its own MiXCR run on the 5' RACE reads, TCRdb lists one record per CDR3 protein. The table records 950,000 to 1,200,000 distinct CDR3 sequences, about two fifths of them present only once. Input material: blood. The receptors here all came from a man aged 18 to 30 in good health.

J is TRBJ1-4 and V is TRBV21-1; TRBD1 is taken as the D call from the table, unchecked against the DNA. TRBV21-1 is described as a pseudogene. The CDR3 runs 22 residues. CDR3 nucleotide sequence: TGTGCCAGCAGCAGTTCAAAAAGGGAATGGACAGGGATAGAGGCAACTAATGAAAAACTGTTTTTT. Translated: CASSSSKREWTGIEATNEKLFF.

This clonotype was picked up a small number of times. This chain links TRBV12-3 or TRBV12-4 with TRBJ2-2; TRBD1 might be the D (6 bases). CDR3 length: 15 amino acids. V lost 2 bases and J lost 5, with 12 bases in between. CDR3 sequence: CASSLSAQGTGELFF. Here the CDR3 DNA reads TGTGCCAGCAGTTTATCGGCACAGGGTACCGGGGAGCTGTTTTTT.

This clonotype was observed once. The V and J genes are TRBV29-1 and TRBJ2-7; D uncertain. The J call is uncertain, as TRBJ2-5 better fits the DNA end. Germline V gives CDR1 SQVTM, CDR2 ANQGSEA. This CDR3 spans 15 amino acids. DNA of the CDR3: TGCAGCGTTGAATTTTTTTCTCGGGTGGACGAGACCCAGTACTTC. Amino acids: CSVEFFSRVDETQYF.

The chain joins TRBV6-5 to TRBJ2-7; 9 bases are a match to TRBD2. The germline gives CDR1 MNHEY, CDR2 SVGAGI. V dropped 5 bases and J dropped 7; count of bases not matched to a gene: 15. CDR3 length: 16 amino acids. The CDR3 sequence: CASSPRGSGGYNEQYF. The CDR3 bases are TGTGCCAGCAGTCCCCGTGGTAGCGGGGGTTACAATGAGCAGTACTTC.

The chain joins TRBV6-5 to TRBJ2-1; 12 bases are a match to TRBD1. V shed 0 bases and J 2 bases; nucleotides not matched to a gene: 8. The length of the CDR3 is 19 residues. CDR1 MNHEY and CDR2 SVGAGI come from the germline V gene. CDR3 in DNA: TGTGCCAGCAGTTACTCGGGCGGGACAGGGGGCCCTACCTACAATGAGCAGTTCTTC. Translation gives CASSYSGGTGGPTYNEQFF.

This clonotype showed up just once. The rearrangement joins TRBV4-1 to TRBJ1-1; D remains ambiguous. CDR3 length: 13 residues. V was shortened by 4 bases and J by 2 bases, with 8 bases between the two germline ends. The germline CDR1 and CDR2 sequences are MGHRA and YSYEKL. The chain's CDR3 is CASSRLSNTEAFF. The CDR3 bases are TGCGCCAGCAGCCGCCTGAGCAACACTGAAGCTTTCTTT.

This clonotype was seen more than once but under ten times. The V call is TRBV7-9, the J call TRBJ1-2, with D hard to call. The germline gives CDR1 SEHNR, CDR2 FQNEAQ (reference sequence). This CDR3 has 13 residues. The V end lost 5 bases, the J end lost 8 bases, and 15 bases lay between the germline ends. CDR3 residues: CASSLRSSGGYTF. DNA for the CDR3: TGTGCCAGCAGCCTCAGGAGTTCCGGAGGCTACACCTTC.

As concerns this clonotype: This may be a read error: a much more frequent sequence differs by one nucleotide. The chain recombines TRBV7-9 with TRBJ2-7, with D hard to call. With 5 bases removed from V and 0 bases from J, the gap between germline ends came to 5 bases. The CDR3 is 12 amino acids. Germline values: CDR1 SEHNR, CDR2 FQNEAQ (reference sequence). The CDR3, as DNA: TGTGCCAGCAGCGACCACTCCTACGAGCAGTACTTC. This codes for CASSDHSYEQYF.

This clonotype was counted a single time. V is TRBV7-9 and J is TRBJ1-1, with TRBD1 as a possible D gene (5 bases). The CDR3 runs 14 residues. Per germline, CDR1 SEHNR and CDR2 FQNEAQ (reference sequence). V shed 5 bases and J shed 0 bases, with 10 bases lying between them. As DNA, the CDR3 is TGTGCCAGCAGCCAAAGAGGGGTGAACACTGAAGCTTTCTTT. This codes for CASSQRGVNTEAFF.

This clonotype has a single count. J is TRBJ1-6 and V is TRBV19; D unclear. The CDR3 covers 13 residues. Trimming removed 1 base from V and 7 bases from J, with 5 bases in between. Per germline, CDR1 LNHDA and CDR2 SQIVND (reference sequence). This chain's CDR3 is CASSIGQNSPLHF. The CDR3 DNA follows: TGTGCCAGTAGTATAGGTCAGAATTCACCCCTCCACTTT.

The V and J genes are TRBV27 and TRBJ2-1; 14 positions agree with TRBD2. Germline trimming cut 2 bases from V and 7 bases from J; bases unmatched to any gene: 7. This CDR3 comprises 17 residues. The germline CDR1 and CDR2 sequences are MNHEY and SMNVEV (reference sequence). The CDR3 here is CASSLGGTSGGRNEQFF. In DNA form, the CDR3 reads TGTGCCAGCAGTTTAGGGGGGACTAGCGGGGGTAGGAATGAGCAGTTCTTC.

The J gene is TRBJ1-5, the V gene TRBV12-3 or TRBV12-4; perhaps TRBD1 as D (5 bases). V was cut by 5 bases and J by 6 bases, with 11 bases left in between. This CDR3 region has 13 residues. The CDR3 loop reads CASSVSGGQPQHF. CDR3 DNA: TGTGCCAGCAGTGTATCCGGGGGTCAGCCCCAGCATTTT.

A note on this clonotype: This may come from a read error, since a much larger clone is one base off. The chain employs TRBV10-3 and TRBJ2-7; D might be TRBD1 (5 bases). The CDR3 runs to 13 residues. Trimming shortened V by 7 bases and J by 6 bases, and 16 bases separated the two germline ends. The V gene's germline CDR1 is ENHRY and CDR2 SYGVKD. CDR3 nucleotides: TGTGCCATCAATGGGGCCCTCTCCCTCGAGCAGTACTTC. Its protein is CAINGALSLEQYF.

About this clonotype: A clone one base away is much larger, so this may be a read error. The chain links TRBV12-3 or TRBV12-4 to TRBJ2-3, with 7 nucleotides matching TRBD2. J was trimmed by 4 bases and V by 7 bases; bases with no gene match: 11. The CDR3 is made up of 15 amino acids. In DNA, the CDR3 is TGTGCCAGCACCAAGGGAGCGGGAAGCGCAGATACGCAGTATTTT. This sequence encodes CASTKGAGSADTQYF.

In its sample, this clonotype was seen a few times. The chain recombines TRBV11-1 with TRBJ2-7; no firm D call. The CDR3 contains 13 residues. The V end lost 1 base, the J end lost 7 bases, and 11 bases lay between the germline ends. In germline, CDR1 is SGHAT, CDR2 FQDESV (reference sequence). The CDR3 bases are TGTGCCAGCAGCTTAGGGAACTACAATGAGCAGTACTTC. Protein sequence: CASSLGNYNEQYF.

V gene TRBV2 combines with J gene TRBJ1-5, with D uncertain. Trimming removed 3 bases at V and 0 bases at J, with 9 bases between. CDR1 is SNHLY, CDR2 FYNNEI, per germline. The CDR3 covers 15 residues. The CDR3 DNA is TGTGCCAGCAGTGAGGGCAGAAATAGCAATCAGCCCCAGCATTTT. This codes for CASSEGRNSNQPQHF.

This clonotype occurred a few times. V and J are TRBV10-3 and TRBJ2-1; TRBD2 agrees at 7 bases. From germline, CDR1 is ENHRY and CDR2 SYGVKD. This CDR3 spans 13 amino acids. With 4 bases clipped from V and 5 bases from J, the junction kept 2 bases outside the gene matches. The DNA of the CDR3 is TGTGCCATCAGTGGAACTAGCGACAATGAGCAGTTCTTC. It yields the protein CAISGTSDNEQFF.

This clonotype was counted between two and nine times. The chain combines TRBV5-1 with TRBJ1-2; D is perhaps TRBD1 (5 bases). Trimming left V 4 bases short and J 6 bases short, with 22 bases between. The CDR3 is 16 residues long. Looked up from germline, CDR1 is SGHRS and CDR2 is YFSETQ. CDR3 sequence reads: CASSPDLDRKGHGYTF. As DNA, the CDR3 is TGCGCCAGCAGCCCGGACCTCGACAGAAAGGGACATGGCTACACCTTC.

V usage is TRBV27 and J usage is TRBJ2-3; 8 bases are a match to TRBD2. Germline CDR1 MNHEY, CDR2 SMNVEV (reference sequence). This CDR3 is built from 15 residues. J gave up 2 bases and V 3 bases, and 4 bases lay outside the gene matches. This CDR3 is CASSFAAGATDTQYF. Written as DNA, the CDR3 is TGTGCCAGCAGTTTCGCAGCGGGGGCCACAGATACGCAGTATTTT.

This clonotype showed up many times. The V call is TRBV4-1, the J call TRBJ1-4; D gene uncertain. Germline CDR1 is MGHRA and CDR2 is YSYEKL. This CDR3 is 15 amino acids long. The V end was cut by 4 bases, the J end by 5 bases, with 14 bases between. CDR3 sequence (DNA): TGCGCCAGCAGCCCCCGCGGAGTAGGGAATGAAAAACTGTTTTTT. It is translated as CASSPRGVGNEKLFF.

This clonotype was counted only a few times. The chain links TRBV27 to TRBJ2-1; D possibly matches TRBD1 or TRBD2 (7 bases each). Trimming removed 3 bases at V and 4 bases at J, with 13 bases between. This CDR3 has 15 amino acids. Per germline, CDR1 MNHEY and CDR2 SMNVEV (reference sequence). CDR3 in amino acids: CASSFRGGFYNEQFF. CDR3 bases: TGTGCCAGCAGTTTCAGGGGGGGCTTTTACAATGAGCAGTTCTTC.

The gene calls are TRBV5-1 and TRBJ2-1; possibly TRBD1 for D (5 bases). The J call may not be correct, given that the DNA end is closer to TRBJ2-7. Germline V gives CDR1 SGHRS, CDR2 YFSETQ. The CDR3 totals 14 residues. The DNA of the CDR3 is TGCGCCAGCAGCCAAGACAGCCCCTACAATGAGCAGTACTTC. Amino acids: CASSQDSPYNEQYF.